The 6 T cell receptor beta chains listed next were all sequenced from one sample in a study of blood T cell repertoires in COVID-19. TCRdb's copy holds only in-frame clones and misses some; the assay was immunoSEQ multiplex PCR. The repertoire has some 150,000 clones, 80% of them found once; the top ten carry about 0.5%. Material: peripheral blood. The source of these receptors is a man aged 55-75 years with acute or convalescent COVID-19.

The genes are TRBV10-2 and TRBJ2-2, with D possibly matching TRBD2 (6 bases). Germline loops: CDR1 WSHSY, CDR2 SAAADI. The CDR3 is 15 amino acids. Trimming took 6 bases from V and 0 from J, leaving 11 bases between them. The CDR3 sequence is CASRSGLPNTGELFF. CDR3 coding DNA: TGCGCCAGCAGATCGGGACTCCCGAACACCGGGGAGCTGTTTTTT.

This chain links TRBV6-5 with TRBJ2-1; TRBD2 agrees at 9 bases. Germline lookup yields CDR1 MNHEY and CDR2 SVGAGI. With V trimmed by 1 base and J by 4 bases, 5 bases remained unmatched. The CDR3 contains 16 residues. The CDR3 coding sequence is TGTGCCAGCAGTTACTATTCTAGCGGGGTGTACAATGAGCAGTTCTTC. Translating gives CASSYYSSGVYNEQFF.

The V call is TRBV3-1 (or the pseudogene TRBV3-2), the J call TRBJ2-3, with TRBD2 matching over 9 bases. The trim removed 2 bases at V and 8 bases at J, leaving 2 bases unmatched. The CDR3 is 13 amino acids. Germline loops: CDR1 LGHDT, CDR2 YNNKEL (reference sequence). CDR3 DNA sequence: TGTGCCAGCAGCCAACCTAGCGGGGTTACGCAGTATTTT. The encoded protein is CASSQPSGVTQYF.

V usage is TRBV7-2 and J usage is TRBJ2-2; 9 bases line up with TRBD2. The CDR3 totals 17 residues. CDR1 SGHTA and CDR2 FQGNSA come from the germline V gene. V trimming: 3 bases; J trimming: 0 bases; junction bases outside the gene matches: 5. The DNA for the CDR3 is TGTGCCAGCAGCTTCGCTGCTAGCGGGGCGAACACCGGGGAGCTGTTTTTT. Its translation: CASSFAASGANTGELFF.

This chain joins TRBV11-2 and TRBJ1-2; D might be TRBD1 (6 bases). There are 14 residues in the CDR3. V lost 5 bases and J lost 7, with 17 bases in between. Germline-derived CDR1 and CDR2 are SGHAT and FQNNGV. The CDR3 is CASSPEVTGFGYTF. DNA of the CDR3: TGTGCCAGCAGCCCCGAGGTCACAGGGTTTGGCTACACCTTC. The full variable domain, rest sourced from reference TRBV11-2 and TRBJ1-2, is EAGVAQSPRYKIIEKRQSVAFWCNPISGHATLYWYQQILGQGPKLLIQFQNNGVVDDSQLPKDRFSAERLKGVDSTLKIQPAKLEDSAVYLCASSPEVTGFGYTFGSGTRLTVV.

The V call is TRBV2, the J call TRBJ2-5, with 7 bases identical to TRBD2. CDR1 and CDR2 (germline): SNHLY, FYNNEI. The trim removed 6 bases at V and 5 bases at J, leaving 9 bases unmatched. CDR3 length: 14 residues. The CDR3 here is CASRAGVSRETQYF. CDR3 sequence (DNA): TGTGCCAGCAGGGCGGGAGTATCTAGGGAGACCCAGTACTTC.